These 26 T cell receptor beta chains share one sample of origin, sequenced in a study of T-cell reconstitution after alpha-beta-depleted transplantation in children. Using unique molecular identifiers, the investigators prepared the TCRbeta library. TCRdb re-analysed the PCR reads in MiXCR, keeping a single row per CDR3 protein. The data show about 480,000 distinct CDR3 sequences, around 12% seen once. This specimen consisted of PBMCs from the stem cell graft donor, obtained from the stem cell graft. The origin of the receptors is a human donor who donated a stem cell graft to a child with combined immunodeficiency.

This clonotype was recorded at least ten times. The V gene is TRBV6-1, the J gene TRBJ2-7; D unresolved. Germline V gives CDR1 MNHNS, CDR2 SASEGT. The CDR3 totals 15 residues. V was cut by 1 base and J by 0 bases, with 10 bases left in between. CDR3 coding DNA: TGTGCCAGCAGTGAAGAGGCAGGACGCTCCTACGAGCAGTACTTC. Amino acids: CASSEEAGRSYEQYF.

The genes are TRBV6-5 and TRBJ2-5; 11 nucleotides agree with TRBD2. Germline V gives CDR1 MNHEY, CDR2 SVGAGI. The CDR3 is 16 residues long. The ends lost 2 bases at V and 5 bases at J; junction bases unmatched: 7. CDR3 nucleotides: TGTGCCAGCAGTTACAAGACTAGCGGGATGGGTGAGACCCAGTACTTC. Its translation: CASSYKTSGMGETQYF.

The chain uses TRBV18 and TRBJ2-7, with 7 bases fitting TRBD1. The CDR3 is 15 amino acids. Germline V CDR1 and CDR2: KGHSH, LQKENI. V shed 2 bases and J 0 bases; nucleotides not matched to a gene: 4. CDR3 DNA: TGTGCCAGCTCACCAGGGACAGTGAGCTCCTACGAGCAGTACTTC. Its protein product is CASSPGTVSSYEQYF.

This clonotype was seen a few times. The chain has TRBV27 and TRBJ2-5; unclear D gene. The germline CDR1 and CDR2 sequences are MNHEY and SMNVEV (reference sequence). The length of the CDR3 is 13 residues. Deletions cut 1 base from V and 1 base from J, with 4 bases between. This CDR3 reads CASSLLRQETQYF. DNA of the CDR3: TGTGCCAGCAGTTTATTACGCCAAGAGACCCAGTACTTC.

The rearrangement links TRBV15 to TRBJ2-7, with no clear D. CDR1 and CDR2 (germline): LNHNV, YYDKDF (reference sequence). The CDR3 has 13 residues. V lost 5 bases, J lost 5 bases, and 13 bases lay in between. This CDR3 reads CATSPFAVDEQYF. CDR3 DNA: TGTGCCACCAGCCCCTTCGCAGTAGACGAGCAGTACTTC.

The chain is built from TRBV7-2 and TRBJ2-5, with 10 bases identical to TRBD2. Per the germline V gene, CDR1 is SGHTA and CDR2 is FQGNSA. Unmatched junction bases numbered 6, after V lost 1 base and J lost 7 bases. CDR3 length equals 15 residues. The CDR3 DNA reads TGTGCCAGCAGCTTAGTTGGAGCGGGAGGGGGGACCCAGTACTTC. This codes for CASSLVGAGGGTQYF.

The V and J genes are TRBV29-1 and TRBJ1-2, with D possibly TRBD1 on 6 matching bases. CDR1 is SQVTM, CDR2 ANQGSEA, per germline. With 0 bases removed from V and 8 bases from J, the gap between germline ends came to 19 bases. The CDR3 runs 15 residues. This chain's CDR3 is CSVEDLYGGARGYTF. DNA of the CDR3: TGCAGCGTTGAAGATCTGTACGGGGGGGCGCGAGGCTACACCTTC.

Only a few counts were recorded for this clonotype. A junction boundary mismatches the germline segment, possibly from a read error. The rearrangement joins TRBV6-2 or TRBV6-3 to TRBJ1-5; 8 bases are a match to TRBD1. This CDR3 is built from 15 residues. CDR1 is MNHEY and CDR2 is SVGEGT in the germline V gene. The CDR3 coding sequence is TGTGCCATCAGTCAGGGGGCATATGGCAATCAGCCCCAGCATTTT. Protein: CAISQGAYGNQPQHF.

The genes are TRBV7-9 and TRBJ2-1; D perhaps matches TRBD2 (6 bases). Between the trimmed V and J ends, which lost 0 bases and 10 bases, there was a span of 16 bases. The germline V gene has CDR1 SEHNR and CDR2 FQNEAQ (reference sequence). CDR3 size: 15 residues. The CDR3 region is CASSLASSGYYEQFF. The CDR3 DNA sequence: TGTGCCAGCAGCTTAGCGTCAAGCGGGTATTACGAGCAGTTCTTC.

This clonotype was detected many times. CDR3 nucleotides: TGTGCCAGCACCGCAGACGGGGGGGCCCTTGGCAATGAGCAGTTCTTC. Protein: CASTADGGALGNEQFF. The rearrangement links TRBV12-3 or TRBV12-4 to TRBJ2-1, with TRBD2 matching 8 bases. The length of the CDR3 is 16 residues. V was clipped by 7 bases and J by 6 bases; unmatched bases: 14.

This clonotype has a handful of counts. This chain links TRBV6-5 with TRBJ2-2; weak D call: TRBD2 (6 bases). Deletions cut 0 bases from V and 9 bases from J, with 11 bases between. The CDR3 has 14 residues. Germline lookup yields CDR1 MNHEY and CDR2 SVGAGI. The DNA of the CDR3 is TGTGCCAGCAGTTACTCAGGAGGGAGGAGGGAGCTGTTTTTT. Translation: CASSYSGGRRELFF.

This sequence joins TRBV30 and TRBJ2-2; TRBD2 aligns across 8 bases. This CDR3 is built from 15 residues. The trim removed 2 bases at V and 7 bases at J, leaving 9 bases unmatched. Germline-derived CDR1 and CDR2 are GTSNPN and SVGIG (reference sequence). The CDR3 here is CAWSLSGSVFGELFF. CDR3 coding DNA: TGTGCCTGGAGTCTAAGCGGGAGTGTATTCGGGGAGCTGTTTTTT. Full variable domain (remainder filled in from reference TRBV30 and TRBJ2-2): SQTIHQWPATLVQPVGSPLSLECTVEGTSNPNLYWYRQAAGRGLQLLFYSVGIGQISSEVPQNLSASRPQDRQFILSSKKLLLSDSGFYLCAWSLSGSVFGELFFGEGSRLTVL.

This clonotype was counted a few times. The V call is TRBV5-5, the J call TRBJ2-5, with a possible D match to TRBD1 (6 bases). Between the trimmed V and J ends, which lost 2 bases and 2 bases, there was a span of 13 bases. CDR1 and CDR2 (germline): SGHKS, YYEKEE (reference sequence). The CDR3 runs 15 residues. For the CDR3, the DNA is TGTGCCAGCAGCTTCCGGGACAACCTGCAAGAGACCCAGTACTTC. It encodes CASSFRDNLQETQYF.

The CDR3 sequence is CSASISSGANVLTF. The CDR3 DNA sequence: TGCAGTGCTAGTATAAGCTCTGGGGCCAACGTCCTGACTTTC. This sequence joins TRBV20-1 and TRBJ2-6; D gene uncertain. This CDR3 comprises 14 residues. Germline CDR1 and CDR2: DFQATT and SNEGSKA (reference sequence). Trimming left V 3 bases short and J 0 bases short, with 6 bases between.

This clonotype was counted between two and nine times. The V gene is TRBV27, the J gene TRBJ2-6; D unresolved. The V end was cut by 7 bases, the J end by 2 bases, with 6 bases between. The CDR3 length is 13 residues. The V gene's germline CDR1 is MNHEY and CDR2 SMNVEV (reference sequence). In nucleotides, the CDR3 is TGTGCCAGCAAACCCCCTGGGGCCAACGTCCTGACTTTC. This gives the protein CASKPPGANVLTF.

This clonotype turned up a few times. The chain joins TRBV5-1 to TRBJ2-7; possible D gene TRBD1, 6 bases. V was pared by 0 bases and J by 3 bases, with 10 bases between. From germline, CDR1 is SGHRS and CDR2 YFSETQ. The CDR3 spans 14 residues. CDR3 sequence reads: CASSLEGGDYEQYF. CDR3 nucleotide sequence: TGCGCCAGCAGCTTGGAAGGGGGTGACTACGAGCAGTACTTC.

This clonotype was detected ten times or more. The chain uses TRBV6-1 and TRBJ2-7; 7 nucleotides match TRBD2. Per the germline V gene, CDR1 is MNHNS and CDR2 is SASEGT. The trim removed 7 bases at V and 1 base at J, leaving 13 bases unmatched. The CDR3 has 16 residues. CDR3 amino acids: CASMSGVGGSSYEQYF. For the CDR3, the DNA is TGTGCCAGCATGAGTGGGGTCGGCGGGAGTTCCTACGAGCAGTACTTC.

The table lists this clonotype with a few counts. The gene calls are TRBV2 and TRBJ2-2; D is possibly TRBD1 (5 bases). Between the trimmed V and J ends, which lost 6 bases and 2 bases, there was a span of 10 bases. The CDR3 is 14 amino acids. The germline CDR1 and CDR2 sequences are SNHLY and FYNNEI. The CDR3 DNA follows: TGTGCCAGCAGCGCGACAGTTAACACCGGGGAGCTGTTTTTT. Residues: CASSATVNTGELFF.

This clonotype was seen ten or more times. V gene TRBV9 combines with J gene TRBJ2-3; D possibly matches TRBD1 or TRBD2 (5 bases each). Germline V CDR1 and CDR2: SGDLS, YYNGEE. This CDR3 has 13 residues. Trimming removed 5 bases from V and 4 bases from J, with 11 bases in between. The CDR3 DNA reads as TGTGCCAGCAGTCGGGACCTGGCAGATACGCAGTATTTT. Translated: CASSRDLADTQYF.

This clonotype was counted between two and nine times. The rearrangement uses TRBV7-6 and TRBJ1-1; no clear D. The CDR3 is made up of 14 amino acids. V lost 4 bases to trimming and J lost 5 bases, with 14 bases between them. Per germline, CDR1 SGHVS and CDR2 FNYEAQ. The CDR3 DNA reads TGTGCCAGCAGCTACCAGGATCTTGCGACTGAAGCTTTCTTT. Translated: CASSYQDLATEAFF.

This clonotype was recorded at least ten times. V is TRBV29-1 and J is TRBJ2-1; perhaps TRBD1 as D (5 bases). Trimming took off 1 base at V and 12 bases at J, with 13 bases between the two ends. Germline lookup yields CDR1 SQVTM and CDR2 ANQGSEA. The length of the CDR3 is 12 residues. DNA for the CDR3: TGCAGCGTTGAAGTAATGCAGGGTGGGCAGTTCTTC. This translates into CSVEVMQGGQFF.

This clonotype was recorded at least ten times. The rearrangement joins TRBV20-1 to TRBJ2-2; possibly TRBD1 for D (6 bases). Germline loops: CDR1 DFQATT, CDR2 SNEGSKA (reference sequence). The CDR3 spans 13 residues. V shed 6 bases and J shed 1 base, with 9 bases lying between them. The CDR3 is CSAPTGNTGELFF. The CDR3 DNA sequence: TGCAGTGCCCCGACAGGGAACACCGGGGAGCTGTTTTTT.

The sample holds many counts of this clonotype. This rearrangement joins TRBV27 to TRBJ2-7, with D maybe TRBD1 (6 bases). V gave up 3 bases and J gave up 5 bases, with 11 bases separating them. The CDR3 is 13 residues long. The germline V gene encodes CDR1 MNHEY and CDR2 SMNVEV (reference sequence). The CDR3 here is CASSFGQGNEQYF. CDR3 in DNA: TGTGCCAGCAGTTTCGGCCAGGGGAACGAGCAGTACTTC.

The chain carries TRBV12-3 or TRBV12-4 and TRBJ2-1; 8 positions agree with TRBD2. V lost 5 bases to trimming and J lost 6 bases; unmatched junction nucleotides: 3. This CDR3 spans 13 amino acids. The CDR3 DNA reads as TGTGCCAGCAGTCCACTAGCGGTCAATGAGCAGTTCTTC. It is translated as CASSPLAVNEQFF.

The chain couples TRBV4-3 to TRBJ2-7, with unresolved D. Germline CDR1 reads LGHNA; CDR2 reads YSLEER. The CDR3 contains 14 residues. Trimming took off 3 bases at V and 6 bases at J, with 15 bases between the two ends. Here the CDR3 DNA reads TGCGCCAGCAGCCAGACCCTAAGTTCTCGCGAGCAGTACTTC. Protein: CASSQTLSSREQYF.

A few counts support this clonotype. The chain has TRBV12-3 or TRBV12-4 and TRBJ2-3; no clear D. This CDR3 contains 14 residues. V gave up 8 bases and J gave up 3 bases, with 15 bases separating them. The DNA for the CDR3 is TGTGCCAGCGCGTTAGTTGATCAAACAGATACGCAGTATTTT. Encoded protein: CASALVDQTDTQYF.